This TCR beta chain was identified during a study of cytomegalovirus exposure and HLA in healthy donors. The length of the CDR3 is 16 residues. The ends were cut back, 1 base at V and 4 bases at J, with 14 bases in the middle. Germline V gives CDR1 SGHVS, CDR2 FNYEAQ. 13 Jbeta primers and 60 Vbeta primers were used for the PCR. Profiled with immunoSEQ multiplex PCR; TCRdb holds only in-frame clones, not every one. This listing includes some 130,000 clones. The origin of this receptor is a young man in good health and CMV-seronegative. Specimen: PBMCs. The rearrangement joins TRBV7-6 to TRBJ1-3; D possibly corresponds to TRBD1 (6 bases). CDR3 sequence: CASSLGDTSRGNTIYF. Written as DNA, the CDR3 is TGTGCCAGCAGCTTAGGGGACACATCACGCGGAAACACCATATATTTT.